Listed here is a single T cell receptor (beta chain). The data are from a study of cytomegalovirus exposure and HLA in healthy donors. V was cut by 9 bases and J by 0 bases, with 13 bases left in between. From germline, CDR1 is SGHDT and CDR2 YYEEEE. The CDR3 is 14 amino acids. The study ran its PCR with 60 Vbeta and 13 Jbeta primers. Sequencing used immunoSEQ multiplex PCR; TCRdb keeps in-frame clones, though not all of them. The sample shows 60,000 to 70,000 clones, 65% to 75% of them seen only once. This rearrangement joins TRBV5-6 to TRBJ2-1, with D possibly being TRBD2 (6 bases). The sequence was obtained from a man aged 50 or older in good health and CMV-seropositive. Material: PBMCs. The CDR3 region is CATGDGSSYNEQFF. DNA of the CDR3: TGTGCCACCGGAGACGGGAGCTCCTACAATGAGCAGTTCTTC.